This T cell receptor beta chain was captured in a study of vaccination and CD4 T cells after COVID-19. The germline CDR1 and CDR2 sequences are ENHRY and SYGVKD. The J segment lost 2 bases and the V segment lost 9 bases, leaving 8 bases of the junction unmatched. The CDR3 runs 15 residues. On this clonotype itself: The target antigen is unknown.

Treatment in this sample: roughly nine-day PBMC culture with coronavirus spike peptide pools or control peptides (ViraFEST assay). It was with about 10 IU/ml IL-2 and roughly 9 ug/ml peptide pools that 1.5 million to 2 million PBMCs per well were cultured. General observations from the study: It was observed that, in convalescent patients, a median about 83% of reactive clones arose only post-vaccination. Rising from around 19 to 38, the median of SARS-CoV-2-reactive clonotypes did not change significantly. When vaccine-specific clones from convalescent patients were examined, 304 of 307 were spike mono-reactive.

Once obtained from cultured CD4+ T cells, the DNA was sequenced using the Oncomine TCR Beta short-read assay. MiXCR, run by TCRdb on the PCR reads, gives a single entry per CDR3 protein. The table records some 14,000 distinct CDR3 sequences, around half of them present only once. This clonotype was sampled from a human donor who had recovered from COVID-19. This chain joins TRBV10-3 and TRBJ2-3; 10 nucleotides match TRBD2. The sample consisted of CD4+ T cells from blood, cultured in vitro, taken before SARS-CoV-2 vaccination. The DNA for the CDR3 is TGTGCCATACGATTAGCGGGAGGAACCACAGATACGCAGTATTTT. Protein sequence: CAIRLAGGTTDTQYF.